The present entry profiles one T cell receptor beta chain with its context. The sample originates from a study of blood T cell repertoires in COVID-19. The CDR3 has 14 residues. V trimming: 6 bases; J trimming: 11 bases; junction bases outside the gene matches: 11. Germline values: CDR1 LNHDA, CDR2 SQIVND (reference sequence). Some clones are missing from TCRdb's copy, which holds only in-frame ones; the method was immunoSEQ multiplex PCR. Seen here are roughly 150,000 clones, around 85% observed once, and the top ten hold approximately 8.2%. The sequencing sample was made of peripheral blood. This sequence joins TRBV19 and TRBJ1-5, with 9 bases identical to TRBD1. The clonotype comes from a woman aged 80 or over with COVID-19, enrolled during active disease. The CDR3 here is CASRRTGAREAQHF. CDR3 nucleotides: TGTGCCAGTAGAAGGACAGGGGCTCGGGAAGCCCAGCATTTT.